The table lists the clone carrying this T cell receptor beta chain with many counts. What it binds is not known. These data are taken from a study of OX40 agonist ivuxolimab in advanced cancers. Across the whole study: Ivuxolimab was administered intravenously to patients at 0.01 to 10 mg/kg every 2 weeks. The mean age was approximately 60 years, ranging from roughly 23 to 79, with more than 70% of participants male. Those treated in dose escalation had hepatocellular carcinoma, melanoma, renal cell cancer or head and neck cancer. Study results and limitations: In general, CD8+ T cells held more expanded clones than CD4+ did, on average.

TCRdb's copy holds only in-frame clones and misses some; the assay was immunoSEQ multiplex PCR. This sample yields roughly 80,000 clones, of which roughly 82% are seen a single time; 6.5% to 7.5% belongs to the top ten. The V gene's germline CDR1 is SGHVS and CDR2 FNYEAQ. Trimming removed 1 base at V and 1 base at J, with 8 bases between. This CDR3 is built from 14 residues. The chain joins TRBV7-6 to TRBJ2-7, with a possible D match to TRBD2 (5 bases). The clonotype originates from an adult with an advanced solid tumor such as melanoma, head and neck, liver or kidney cancer. The sequencing here drew on CD4+ or CD8+ T cells sorted from blood, taken in a trial of the OX40 agonist ivuxolimab. This CDR3 reads CASSLEEGSYEQYF. The CDR3 nucleotides read TGTGCCAGCAGCTTAGAAGAGGGTTCCTACGAGCAGTACTTC.